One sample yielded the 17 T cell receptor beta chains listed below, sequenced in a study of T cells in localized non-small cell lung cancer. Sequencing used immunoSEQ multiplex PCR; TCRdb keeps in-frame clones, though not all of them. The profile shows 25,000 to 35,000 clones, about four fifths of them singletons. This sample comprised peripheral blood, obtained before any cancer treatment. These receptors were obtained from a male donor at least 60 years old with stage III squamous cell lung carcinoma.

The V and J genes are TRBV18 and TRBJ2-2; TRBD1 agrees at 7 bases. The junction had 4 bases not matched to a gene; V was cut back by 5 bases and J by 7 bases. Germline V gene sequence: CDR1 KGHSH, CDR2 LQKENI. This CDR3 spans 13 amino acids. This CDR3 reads CASSVRDSGELFF. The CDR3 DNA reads TGTGCCAGCTCAGTCCGGGACAGCGGGGAGCTGTTTTTT. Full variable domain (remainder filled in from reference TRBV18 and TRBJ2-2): NAGVMQNPRHLVRRRGQEARLRCSPMKGHSHVYWYRQLPEEGLKFMVYLQKENIIDESGMPKERFSAEFPKEGPSILRIQQVVRGDSAAYFCASSVRDSGELFFGEGSRLTVL.

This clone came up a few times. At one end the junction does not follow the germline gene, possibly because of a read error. The CDR3 sequence: CASRLEASGRYEQYF. CDR3 coding DNA: TGTGCCAGCAGATTAGAGGCTAGCGGGAGGTACGAGCAGTACTTC. This rearrangement joins TRBV7-6 to TRBJ2-7; TRBD2 matches 11 bases. Germline V gene data show CDR1 as SGHVS and CDR2 as FNYEAQ. This CDR3 spans 15 amino acids.

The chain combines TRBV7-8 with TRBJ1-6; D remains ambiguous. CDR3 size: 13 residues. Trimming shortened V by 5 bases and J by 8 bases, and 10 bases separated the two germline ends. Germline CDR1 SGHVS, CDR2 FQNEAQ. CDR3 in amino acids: CASSPGPYSPLHF. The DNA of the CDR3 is TGTGCCAGCAGCCCTGGACCGTATTCACCCCTCCACTTT.

The CDR3: CASSSPTLVPNEQFF. The CDR3, as DNA: TGTGCCAGCAGCTCCCCTACCCTTGTGCCTAATGAGCAGTTCTTC. The genes are TRBV28 and TRBJ2-1; D ambiguous. With 6 bases removed from V and 7 bases from J, the gap between germline ends came to 19 bases. This CDR3 region has 15 residues. CDR1 and CDR2 from the germline V gene are MDHEN and SYDVKM.

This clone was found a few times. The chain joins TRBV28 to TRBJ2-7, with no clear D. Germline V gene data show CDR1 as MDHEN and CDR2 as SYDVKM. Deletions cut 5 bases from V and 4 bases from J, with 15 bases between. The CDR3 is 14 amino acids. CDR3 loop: CASSLYSVLYEQYF. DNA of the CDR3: TGTGCCAGCAGTCTATACTCCGTACTGTACGAGCAGTACTTC. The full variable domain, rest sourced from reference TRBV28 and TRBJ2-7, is DVKVTQSSRYLVKRTGEKVFLECVQDMDHENMFWYRQDPGLGLRLIYFSYDVKMKEKGDIPEGYSVSREKKERFSLILESASTNQTSMYLCASSLYSVLYEQYFGPGTRLTVT.

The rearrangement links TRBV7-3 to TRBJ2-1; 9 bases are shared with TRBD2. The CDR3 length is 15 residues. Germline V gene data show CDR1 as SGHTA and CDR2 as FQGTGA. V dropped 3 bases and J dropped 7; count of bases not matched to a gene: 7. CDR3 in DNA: TGTGCCAGCAGCTTGGGTAGCGGGAGTATAAATGAGCAGTTCTTC. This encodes CASSLGSGSINEQFF.

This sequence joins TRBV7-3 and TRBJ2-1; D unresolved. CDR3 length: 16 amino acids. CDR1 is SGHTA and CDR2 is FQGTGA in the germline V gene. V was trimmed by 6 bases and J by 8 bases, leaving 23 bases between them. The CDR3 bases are TGTGCCAGCAGTTTAGGGTATGACCAGGTAGTCGATGAGCAGTTCTTC. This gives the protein CASSLGYDQVVDEQFF.

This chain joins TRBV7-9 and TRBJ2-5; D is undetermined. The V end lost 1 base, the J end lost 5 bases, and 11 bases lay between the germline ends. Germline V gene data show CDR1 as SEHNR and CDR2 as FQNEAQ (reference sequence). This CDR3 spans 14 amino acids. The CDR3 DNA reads TGTGCCAGCAGCTTAGGTGCTGAGGTCGAGACCCAGTACTTC. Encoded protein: CASSLGAEVETQYF.

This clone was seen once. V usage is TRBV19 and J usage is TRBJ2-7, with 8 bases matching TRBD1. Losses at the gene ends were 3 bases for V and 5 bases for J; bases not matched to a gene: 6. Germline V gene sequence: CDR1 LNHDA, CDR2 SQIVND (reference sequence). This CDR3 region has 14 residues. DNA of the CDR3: TGTGCCAGTAGTATGAGGCAGGGGGCGAACGAGCAGTACTTC. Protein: CASSMRQGANEQYF.

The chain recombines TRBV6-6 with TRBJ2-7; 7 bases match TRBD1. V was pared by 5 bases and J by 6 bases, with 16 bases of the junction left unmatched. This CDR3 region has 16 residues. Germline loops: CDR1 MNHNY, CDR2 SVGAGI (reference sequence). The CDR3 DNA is TGTGCCAGCAGTATAGACTACTTGGACAGGATACGCGAGCAGTACTTC. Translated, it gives CASSIDYLDRIREQYF.

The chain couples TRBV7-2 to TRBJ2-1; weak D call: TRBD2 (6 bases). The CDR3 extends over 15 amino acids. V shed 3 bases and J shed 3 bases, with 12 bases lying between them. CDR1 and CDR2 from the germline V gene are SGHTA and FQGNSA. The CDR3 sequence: CASSFRDFLYNEQFF. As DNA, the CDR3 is TGTGCCAGCAGCTTCCGGGACTTCCTCTACAATGAGCAGTTCTTC.

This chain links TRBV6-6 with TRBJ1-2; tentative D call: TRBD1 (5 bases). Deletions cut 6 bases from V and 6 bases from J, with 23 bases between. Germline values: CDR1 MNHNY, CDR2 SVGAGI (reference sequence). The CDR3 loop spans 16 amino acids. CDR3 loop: CASSLTGPRVADGYTF. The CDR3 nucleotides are TGTGCCAGCAGCCTTACTGGTCCCAGGGTAGCTGATGGCTACACCTTC.

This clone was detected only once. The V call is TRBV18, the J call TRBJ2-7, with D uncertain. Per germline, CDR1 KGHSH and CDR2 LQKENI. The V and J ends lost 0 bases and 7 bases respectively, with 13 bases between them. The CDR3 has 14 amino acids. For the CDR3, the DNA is TGTGCCAGCTCACCACCGGGCCATACCGGAGAGCAGTACTTC. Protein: CASSPPGHTGEQYF.

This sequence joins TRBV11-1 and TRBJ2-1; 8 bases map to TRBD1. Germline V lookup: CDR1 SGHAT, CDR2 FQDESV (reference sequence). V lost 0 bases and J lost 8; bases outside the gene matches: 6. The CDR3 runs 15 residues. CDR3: CASSLARAGGDEQFF. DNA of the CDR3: TGTGCCAGCAGCTTAGCGCGGGCAGGGGGCGATGAGCAGTTCTTC.

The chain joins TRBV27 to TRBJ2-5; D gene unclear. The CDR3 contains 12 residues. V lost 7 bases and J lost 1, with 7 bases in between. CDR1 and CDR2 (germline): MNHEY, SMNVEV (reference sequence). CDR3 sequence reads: CASKYSQETQYF. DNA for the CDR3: TGTGCCAGCAAATACAGCCAAGAGACCCAGTACTTC.

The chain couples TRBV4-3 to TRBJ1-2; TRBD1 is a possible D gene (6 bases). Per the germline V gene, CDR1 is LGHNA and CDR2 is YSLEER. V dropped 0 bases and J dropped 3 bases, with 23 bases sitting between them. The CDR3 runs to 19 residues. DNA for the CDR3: TGCGCCAGCAGCCAAGATTTTAGAAGTCTCCGGGACAAGGACTATGGCTACACCTTC. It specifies CASSQDFRSLRDKDYGYTF.

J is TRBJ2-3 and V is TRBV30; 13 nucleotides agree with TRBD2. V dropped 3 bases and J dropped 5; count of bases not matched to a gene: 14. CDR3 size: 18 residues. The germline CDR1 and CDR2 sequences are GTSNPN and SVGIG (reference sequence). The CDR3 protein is CAWSDTSGRAPDQDTQYF. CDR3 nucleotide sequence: TGTGCCTGGAGCGACACTAGCGGGAGGGCCCCAGATCAAGATACGCAGTATTTT.